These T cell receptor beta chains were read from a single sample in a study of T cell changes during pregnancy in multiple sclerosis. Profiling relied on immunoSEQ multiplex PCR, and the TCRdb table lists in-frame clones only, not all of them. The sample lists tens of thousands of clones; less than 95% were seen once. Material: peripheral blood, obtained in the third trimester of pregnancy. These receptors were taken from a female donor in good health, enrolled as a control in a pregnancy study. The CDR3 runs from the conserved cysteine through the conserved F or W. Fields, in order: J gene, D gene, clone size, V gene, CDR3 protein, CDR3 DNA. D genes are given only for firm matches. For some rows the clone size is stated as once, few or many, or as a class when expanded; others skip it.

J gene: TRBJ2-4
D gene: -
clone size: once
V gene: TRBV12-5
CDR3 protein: CASGLERGNIQYF
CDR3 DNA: TGTGCTAGTGGTTTGGAGAGGGGGAACATTCAGTACTTC

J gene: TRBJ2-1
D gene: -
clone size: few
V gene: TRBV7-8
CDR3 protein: CASSLAGASTYNEQFF
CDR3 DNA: TGTGCCAGCAGCTTAGCGGGGGCGTCTACCTACAATGAGCAGTTCTTC

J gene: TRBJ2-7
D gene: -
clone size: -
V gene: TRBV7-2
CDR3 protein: CASSLGRPYEQYF
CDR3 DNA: TGTGCCAGCAGCTTGGGCCGACCCTACGAGCAGTACTTC

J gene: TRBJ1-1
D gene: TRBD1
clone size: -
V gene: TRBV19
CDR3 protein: CASSIGQGLFTEAFF
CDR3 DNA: TGTGCCAGTAGTATCGGACAGGGACTTTTCACTGAAGCTTTCTTT

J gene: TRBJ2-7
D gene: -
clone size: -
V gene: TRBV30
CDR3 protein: CAWTDWGGGYEQYF
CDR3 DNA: TGTGCCTGGACCGATTGGGGAGGAGGCTACGAGCAGTACTTC

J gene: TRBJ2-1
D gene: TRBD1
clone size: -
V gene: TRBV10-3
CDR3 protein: CAIGQGMGNEQFF
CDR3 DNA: TGTGCCATCGGACAGGGGATGGGGAATGAGCAGTTCTTC

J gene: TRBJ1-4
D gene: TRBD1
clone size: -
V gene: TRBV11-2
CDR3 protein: CASSSGTVSNEKLFF
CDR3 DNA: TGTGCCAGCAGCTCAGGGACAGTCAGTAATGAAAAACTGTTTTTT

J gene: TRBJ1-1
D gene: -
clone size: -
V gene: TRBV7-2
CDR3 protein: CASSLAFGPYPAFF
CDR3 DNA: TGTGCCAGCAGCTTAGCATTTGGGCCCTACCCAGCTTTCTTT

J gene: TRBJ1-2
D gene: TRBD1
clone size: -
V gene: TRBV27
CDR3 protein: CASSRKTGTGMSGYTF
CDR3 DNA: TGTGCCAGCAGTCGAAAGACCGGGACAGGGATGAGTGGCTACACCTTC

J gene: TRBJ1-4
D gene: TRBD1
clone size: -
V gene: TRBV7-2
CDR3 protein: CASSLARGQGEKLFF
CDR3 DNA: TGTGCCAGCAGCTTAGCGCGGGGACAGGGGGAAAAACTGTTTTTT

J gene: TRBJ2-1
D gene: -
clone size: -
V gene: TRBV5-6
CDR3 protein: CASRQGSINEQFF
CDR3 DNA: TGTGCCAGCAGACAGGGTTCTATCAATGAGCAGTTCTTC

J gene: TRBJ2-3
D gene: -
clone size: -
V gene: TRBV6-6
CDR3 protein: CASSRQAWADTQYF
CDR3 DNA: TGTGCCAGCAGTCGCCAGGCATGGGCAGATACGCAGTATTTT

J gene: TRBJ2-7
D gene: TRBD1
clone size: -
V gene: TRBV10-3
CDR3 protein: CAISVRARGSHEQYF
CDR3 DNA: TGTGCCATCAGTGTAAGGGCCAGGGGGTCCCACGAGCAGTACTTC

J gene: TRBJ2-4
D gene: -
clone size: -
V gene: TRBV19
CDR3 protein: CAQGGAGTDKNIQYF
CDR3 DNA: TGTGCCCAGGGGGGTGCCGGGACAGACAAAAACATTCAGTACTTC

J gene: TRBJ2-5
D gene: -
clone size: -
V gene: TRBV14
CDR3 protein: CASSQSLTLETQYF
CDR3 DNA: TGTGCCAGCAGCCAGTCCCTAACTCTTGAGACCCAGTACTTC

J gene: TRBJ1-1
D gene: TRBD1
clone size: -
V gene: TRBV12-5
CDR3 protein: CASGPDRGRGNTEAFF
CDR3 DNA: TGTGCTAGTGGACCCGACAGGGGGCGGGGAAACACTGAAGCTTTCTTT

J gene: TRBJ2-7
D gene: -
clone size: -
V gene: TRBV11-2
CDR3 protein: CASSRGLENTYEQYF
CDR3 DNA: TGTGCCAGCAGCCGGGGACTGGAGAATACCTACGAGCAGTACTTC

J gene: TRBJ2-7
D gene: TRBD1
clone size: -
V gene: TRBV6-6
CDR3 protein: CASAPGQGLFYEQYF
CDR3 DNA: TGTGCCTCCGCCCCGGGACAGGGGCTCTTCTACGAGCAGTACTTC

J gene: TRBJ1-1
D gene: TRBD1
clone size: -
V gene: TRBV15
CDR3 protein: CATSRVGEGGGRGTEAFF
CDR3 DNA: TGTGCCACCAGCAGAGTTGGGGAAGGGGGCGGACGAGGCACTGAAGCTTTCTTT

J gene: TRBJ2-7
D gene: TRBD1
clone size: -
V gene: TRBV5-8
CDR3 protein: CASSKAPRQGPSSYEQYF
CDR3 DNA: TGTGCCAGCAGCAAGGCGCCACGACAGGGCCCTAGCTCCTACGAGCAGTACTTC

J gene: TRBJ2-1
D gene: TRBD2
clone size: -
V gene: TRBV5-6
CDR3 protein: CASILASGRAHNEQFF
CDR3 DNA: TGTGCCAGCATCCTCGCTAGCGGGAGGGCCCACAATGAGCAGTTCTTC

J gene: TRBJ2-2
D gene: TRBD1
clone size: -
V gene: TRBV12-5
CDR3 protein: CASGEQGAGTGELFF
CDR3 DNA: TGTGCTAGTGGAGAGCAGGGGGCGGGAACCGGGGAGCTGTTTTTT

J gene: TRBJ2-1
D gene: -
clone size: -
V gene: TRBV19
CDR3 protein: CASSTGAGYNEQFF
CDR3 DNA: TGTGCCAGTAGTACGGGAGCAGGCTACAATGAGCAGTTCTTC

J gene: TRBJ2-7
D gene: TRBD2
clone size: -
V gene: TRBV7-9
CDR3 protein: CASSSGRSSTYEQYF
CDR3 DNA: TGTGCCAGCTCGAGCGGGAGGTCGAGCACCTACGAGCAGTACTTC

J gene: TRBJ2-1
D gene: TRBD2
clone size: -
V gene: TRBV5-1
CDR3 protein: CASSISTSVAEQFF
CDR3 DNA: TGCGCCTCATCCATCTCCACTAGCGTAGCTGAGCAGTTCTTC

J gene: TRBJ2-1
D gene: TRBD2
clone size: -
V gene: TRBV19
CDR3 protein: CASSTIAGGGYNEQFF
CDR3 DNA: TGTGCCAGTAGTACAATAGCGGGGGGCGGTTACAATGAGCAGTTCTTC

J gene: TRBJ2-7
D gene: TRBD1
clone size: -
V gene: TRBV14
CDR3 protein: CASSRLGQGHEQYF
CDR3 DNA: TGTGCCAGCAGCCGTCTTGGACAGGGTCACGAGCAGTACTTC

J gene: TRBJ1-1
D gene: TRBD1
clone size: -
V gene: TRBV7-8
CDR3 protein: CASTPGDRSEAFF
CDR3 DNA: TGTGCCAGCACCCCTGGGGACAGAAGTGAAGCTTTCTTT

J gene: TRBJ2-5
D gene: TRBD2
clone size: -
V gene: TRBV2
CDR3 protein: CASSEAWIGRVVETQYF
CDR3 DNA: TGTGCCAGCAGTGAAGCTTGGATTGGGAGGGTCGTGGAGACCCAGTACTTC

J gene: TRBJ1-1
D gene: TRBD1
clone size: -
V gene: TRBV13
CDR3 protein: CASSYSGTGGSKNTEAFF
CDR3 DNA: TGTGCCAGCAGCTACTCCGGGACAGGGGGTTCAAAGAACACTGAAGCTTTCTTT